These 15 T cell receptor beta chains were all obtained from the same sample, sequenced in a study of T cells in Graves' hyperthyroidism and ophthalmopathy. TCR beta CDR3 regions were amplified from RNA transcripts. The study used the HTBI primer set for a first-round RT-PCR of the TCR CDR3. TCRdb re-derived calls from the multiplex PCR reads in MiXCR, one entry per CDR3 protein. This sample has hundreds of thousands of distinct CDR3 sequences, with 14% found just once. The sequenced sample consisted of blood. Receptor source: a woman between 18 and 30 years old with Graves' hyperthyroidism.

The chain couples TRBV5-6 to TRBJ2-7; TRBD1 matches at 9 bases. The CDR3 runs to 13 residues. Germline lookup yields CDR1 SGHDT and CDR2 YYEEEE. V dropped 3 bases and J dropped 6; count of bases not matched to a gene: 4. The CDR3 region is CASSSGTGSEQYF. In DNA form, the CDR3 reads TGTGCCAGCAGCTCCGGGACAGGGAGCGAGCAGTACTTC.

The gene calls are TRBV7-2 and TRBJ1-1, with 7 nucleotides matching TRBD1. Unmatched junction bases numbered 6, after V lost 5 bases and J lost 3 bases. Germline-derived CDR1 and CDR2 are SGHTA and FQGNSA. The CDR3 is 14 amino acids. The CDR3 region has the DNA TGTGCCAGCAGCAAAGGACAGGATTACACTGAAGCTTTCTTT. Translated, it gives CASSKGQDYTEAFF.

This clonotype was seen only a few times. The CDR3 DNA reads as TGTGCCAGCAGCGCAGGGACAGTTCAGTACTTC. It translates to CASSAGTVQYF. V is TRBV6-1 and J is TRBJ2-4; 7 bases map to TRBD1. Germline-derived CDR1 and CDR2 are MNHNS and SASEGT. This CDR3 has 11 amino acids. Trimming at V came to 6 bases and at J to 11 bases, leaving 4 bases not matched to a gene.

The chain employs TRBV12-3 or TRBV12-4 and TRBJ2-5, with a weak D call TRBD2 (6 bases). The CDR3 runs to 14 residues. Trimming left V 5 bases short and J 4 bases short, with 14 bases between. The CDR3 coding sequence is TGTGCCAGCAGTGCCCAGTACGGGGGAGAGACCCAGTACTTC. Residues: CASSAQYGGETQYF.

This clonotype was counted at least ten times. The J gene is TRBJ1-3, the V gene TRBV9; D is unresolved. Trimming pared 0 bases from V and 0 bases from J, leaving 10 bases between. The germline CDR1 and CDR2 sequences are SGDLS and YYNGEE. The length of the CDR3 is 16 residues. The CDR3 DNA follows: TGTGCCAGCAGCGTAGCAGGCGCGAACTCTGGAAACACCATATATTTT. Translation gives CASSVAGANSGNTIYF.

This clonotype was counted many times. The chain uses TRBV18 and TRBJ1-6; D is undetermined. Germline CDR1 and CDR2: KGHSH and LQKENI. V was shortened by 3 bases and J by 5 bases, with 8 bases between the two germline ends. The CDR3 spans 14 residues. CDR3 in amino acids: CASSPDMNNSPLHF. For the CDR3, the DNA is TGTGCCAGCTCACCCGACATGAATAATTCACCCCTCCACTTT.

This clonotype was counted at least ten times. Written as DNA, the CDR3 is TGTGCCAGCAGTGCGACGAATGAGCAGTTCTTC. This gives the protein CASSATNEQFF. The chain links TRBV6-1 to TRBJ2-1; the D is unclear. Trimming removed 4 bases at V and 7 bases at J, with 5 bases between. The CDR3 covers 11 residues. In germline, CDR1 is MNHNS, CDR2 SASEGT.

This clonotype showed up many times. This rearrangement joins TRBV12-3 or TRBV12-4 to TRBJ1-5; D may be TRBD1 (6 bases). The CDR3 consists of 14 residues. V lost 1 base, J lost 6 bases, and 10 bases lay in between. The CDR3 reads CASSLVTGTQPQHF. CDR3 bases: TGTGCCAGCAGTTTAGTAACAGGGACTCAGCCCCAGCATTTT.

This clonotype has a count of ten or more. CDR3 bases: TGTGCCAGCAGCTTAAGGGCAGGGGGCGACGCTTTCTTT. Its translation is CASSLRAGGDAFF. This chain joins TRBV7-3 and TRBJ1-1, with 8 bases aligning to TRBD1. The length of the CDR3 is 13 residues. Germline assignment: CDR1 SGHTA and CDR2 FQGTGA. Trimming at V came to 1 base and at J to 11 bases, leaving 6 bases not matched to a gene.

The chain carries TRBV6-5 and TRBJ2-5; TRBD2 matches at 10 bases. V was pared by 2 bases and J by 2 bases, with 8 bases of the junction left unmatched. Germline assignment: CDR1 MNHEY and CDR2 SVGAGI. This CDR3 is 17 amino acids long. CDR3 sequence: CASSYSGLADEQETQYF. CDR3 bases: TGTGCCAGCAGTTACAGCGGACTAGCGGACGAGCAAGAGACCCAGTACTTC.

At least ten counts were recorded for this clonotype. This chain uses TRBV12-3 or TRBV12-4 with TRBJ2-7, with D tentatively TRBD2 (7 bases). Trimming left V 7 bases short and J 2 bases short, with 15 bases between. The CDR3 covers 14 residues. The CDR3, as DNA: TGTGCCAGCACCCCCCGGGGGGCCCCCTACGAGCAGTACTTC. Its protein product is CASTPRGAPYEQYF.

This clonotype was found many times. The rearrangement links TRBV30 to TRBJ2-7, with D perhaps TRBD2 (5 bases). In germline, CDR1 is GTSNPN, CDR2 SVGIG (reference sequence). The CDR3 covers 11 residues. Trimming left V 4 bases short and J 3 bases short, with 7 bases between. CDR3 coding DNA: TGTGCCTGGAACCGGGACTACGAGCAGTACTTC. Protein: CAWNRDYEQYF.

This clonotype has a count of ten or more. The chain carries TRBV7-2 and TRBJ2-1; 7 bases fit TRBD1. V gave up 3 bases and J gave up 13 bases; unmatched junction bases: 9. Germline values: CDR1 SGHTA, CDR2 FQGNSA. CDR3 length: 13 amino acids. The CDR3 here is CASSFEEWTGQFF. The CDR3 coding sequence is TGTGCCAGCAGCTTCGAGGAATGGACAGGTCAGTTCTTC. The variable domain in full, with the rest retrieved from reference TRBV7-2 and TRBJ2-1, is GAGVSQSPSNKVTEKGKDVELRCDPISGHTALYWYRQSLGQGLEFLIYFQGNSAPDKSGLPSDRFSAERTGGSVSTLTIQRTQQEDSAVYLCASSFEEWTGQFFGPGTRLTVL.

This clonotype was seen more than once but under ten times. The V and J genes are TRBV4-1 and TRBJ2-1, with TRBD2 identical over 7 bases. This CDR3 is built from 15 residues. The germline CDR1 and CDR2 sequences are MGHRA and YSYEKL. J was trimmed by 6 bases and V by 0 bases; bases with no gene match: 5. CDR3 amino acids: CASSQEGEGLNEQFF. As DNA, the CDR3 is TGCGCCAGCAGCCAAGAGGGGGAGGGCCTCAATGAGCAGTTCTTC.

This clonotype has more than one count but fewer than ten. The genes are TRBV11-2 and TRBJ2-1, with TRBD2 matching 10 bases. The V and J ends lost 1 base and 3 bases, in that order; junction bases with no gene match: 6. The CDR3 sequence is 17 residues long. Germline V gene lookup returns CDR1 SGHAT and CDR2 FQNNGV. CDR3 in amino acids: CASSLVLAGAGYNEQFF. The CDR3 DNA reads as TGTGCCAGCAGCTTAGTTCTAGCGGGAGCGGGCTACAATGAGCAGTTCTTC.